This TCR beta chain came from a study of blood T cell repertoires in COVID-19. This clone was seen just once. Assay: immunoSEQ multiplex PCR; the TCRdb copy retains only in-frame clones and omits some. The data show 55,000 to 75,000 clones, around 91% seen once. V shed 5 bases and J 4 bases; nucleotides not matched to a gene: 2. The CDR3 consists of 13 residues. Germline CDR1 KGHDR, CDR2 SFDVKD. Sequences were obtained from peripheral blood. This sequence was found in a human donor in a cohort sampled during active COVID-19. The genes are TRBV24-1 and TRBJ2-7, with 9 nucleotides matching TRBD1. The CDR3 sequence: CATSVGQGYEQYF. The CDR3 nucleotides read TGTGCCACCAGTGTCGGACAGGGGTACGAGCAGTACTTC.